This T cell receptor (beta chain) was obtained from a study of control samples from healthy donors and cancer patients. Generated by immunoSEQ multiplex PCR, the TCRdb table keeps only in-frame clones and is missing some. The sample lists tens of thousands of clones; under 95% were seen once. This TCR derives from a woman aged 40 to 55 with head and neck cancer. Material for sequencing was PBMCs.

Written as DNA, the CDR3 is TGTGCCAGCAGCTCAACGCTCCTCCAAGAGACCCAGTACTTC. Its protein product is CASSSTLLQETQYF. The chain carries TRBV11-2 and TRBJ2-5; D gene unclear. Germline assignment: CDR1 SGHAT and CDR2 FQNNGV. This CDR3 spans 14 amino acids. The V and J ends lost 4 bases and 1 base respectively, with 10 bases between them.